The clone carrying this T cell receptor beta chain was detected only a few times. The antigen is unknown. This record belongs to a study of T cells in Graves' hyperthyroidism and ophthalmopathy. Findings and limits, study-wide: Most clonotypes expanded in thyroid above 0.001 were likewise present in blood. Using 13 V-J features, a model discriminated ophthalmopathy from stable hyperthyroidism.

Germline CDR1 and CDR2: MGHDK and SYGVNS. This CDR3 has 12 amino acids. V lost 4 bases and J lost 5, with 5 bases in between. Exclusion of patients followed from uncontrolled infection, other autoimmune disease, pregnancy or lactation. TCR beta CDR3 regions were amplified from RNA transcripts. A first-round RT-PCR of the TCR CDR3 used the HTBI primer set. TCRdb analysed the multiplex PCR reads with MiXCR anew, one entry per CDR3 protein. Of a few hundred thousand distinct CDR3 sequences in the sample, 15% to 18% were seen once. The TCR sequence derives from a woman between 25 and 40 years old with Graves' hyperthyroidism. The sequenced material came from blood. J is TRBJ1-4 and V is TRBV25-1, with D uncertain. CDR3 nucleotide sequence: TGTGCCAGCAGTGGTCTAAATGAAAAACTGTTTTTT. Translated: CASSGLNEKLFF.